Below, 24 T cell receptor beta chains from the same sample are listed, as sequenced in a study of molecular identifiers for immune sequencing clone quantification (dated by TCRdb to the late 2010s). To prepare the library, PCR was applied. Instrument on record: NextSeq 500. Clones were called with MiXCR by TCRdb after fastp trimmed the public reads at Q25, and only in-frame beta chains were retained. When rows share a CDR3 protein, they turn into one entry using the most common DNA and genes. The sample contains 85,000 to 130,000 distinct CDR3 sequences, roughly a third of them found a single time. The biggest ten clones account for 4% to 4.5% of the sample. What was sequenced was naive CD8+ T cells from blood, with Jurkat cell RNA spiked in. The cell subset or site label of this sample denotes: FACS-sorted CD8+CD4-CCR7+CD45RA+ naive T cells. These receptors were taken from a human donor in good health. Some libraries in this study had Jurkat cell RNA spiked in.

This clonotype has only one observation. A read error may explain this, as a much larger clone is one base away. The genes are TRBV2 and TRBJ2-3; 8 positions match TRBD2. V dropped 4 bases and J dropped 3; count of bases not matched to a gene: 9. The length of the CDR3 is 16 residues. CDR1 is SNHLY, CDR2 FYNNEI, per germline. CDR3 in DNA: TGTGCCAGCAGTGGGCCGGCTAGCGGGCCTACAGATACGCAGTATTTT. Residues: CASSGPASGPTDTQYF.

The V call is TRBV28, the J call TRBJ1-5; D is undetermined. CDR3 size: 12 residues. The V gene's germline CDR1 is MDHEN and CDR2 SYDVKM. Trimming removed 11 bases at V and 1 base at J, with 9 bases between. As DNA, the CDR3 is TGTGCCGCCGACCCGAGCAATCAGCCCCAGCATTTT. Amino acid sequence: CAADPSNQPQHF. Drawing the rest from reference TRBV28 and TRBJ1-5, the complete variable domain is DVKVTQSSRYLVKRTGEKVFLECVQDMDHENMFWYRQDPGLGLRLIYFSYDVKMKEKGDIPEGYSVSREKKERFSLILESASTNQTSMYLCAADPSNQPQHFGDGTRLSIL.

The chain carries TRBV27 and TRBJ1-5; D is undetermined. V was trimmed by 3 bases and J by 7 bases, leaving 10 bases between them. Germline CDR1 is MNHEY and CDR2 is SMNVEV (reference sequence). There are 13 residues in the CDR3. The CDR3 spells CASSLGYGQPQHF. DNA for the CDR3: TGTGCCAGCAGTTTGGGATATGGGCAGCCCCAGCATTTT.

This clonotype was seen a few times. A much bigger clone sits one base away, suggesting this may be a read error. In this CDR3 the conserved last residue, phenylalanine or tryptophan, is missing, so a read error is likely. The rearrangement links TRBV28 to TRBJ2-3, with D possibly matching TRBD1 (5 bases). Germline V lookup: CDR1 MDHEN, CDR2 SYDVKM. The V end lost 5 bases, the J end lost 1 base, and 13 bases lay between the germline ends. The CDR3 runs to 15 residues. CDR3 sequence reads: CASSVTGSGTDTQYS. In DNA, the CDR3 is TGTGCCAGCAGTGTCACAGGTTCGGGCACAGATACGCAGTATTCT.

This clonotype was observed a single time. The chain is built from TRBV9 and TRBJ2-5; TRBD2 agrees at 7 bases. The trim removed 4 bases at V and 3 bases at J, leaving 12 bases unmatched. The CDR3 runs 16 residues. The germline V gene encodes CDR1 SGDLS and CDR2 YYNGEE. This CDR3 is CASSPRWGGMEETQYF. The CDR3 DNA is TGTGCCAGCAGCCCCCGATGGGGGGGAATGGAAGAGACCCAGTACTTC.

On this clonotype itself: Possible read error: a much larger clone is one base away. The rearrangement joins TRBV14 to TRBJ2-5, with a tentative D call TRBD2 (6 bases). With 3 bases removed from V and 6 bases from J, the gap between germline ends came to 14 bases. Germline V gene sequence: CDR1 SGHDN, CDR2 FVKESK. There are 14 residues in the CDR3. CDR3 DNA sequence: TGTGCCAGCAGCCAGGACCGGGAGCCGCAGACCCAGTACTTC. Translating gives CASSQDREPQTQYF.

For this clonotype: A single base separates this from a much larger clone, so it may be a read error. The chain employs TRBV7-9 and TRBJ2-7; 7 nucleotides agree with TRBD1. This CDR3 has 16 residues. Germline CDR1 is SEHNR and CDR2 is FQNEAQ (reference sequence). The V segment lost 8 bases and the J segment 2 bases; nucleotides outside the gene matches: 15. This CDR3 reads CASLGNSGTAAYEQYF. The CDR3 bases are TGTGCCAGCCTGGGGAATTCCGGGACAGCGGCCTACGAGCAGTACTTC.

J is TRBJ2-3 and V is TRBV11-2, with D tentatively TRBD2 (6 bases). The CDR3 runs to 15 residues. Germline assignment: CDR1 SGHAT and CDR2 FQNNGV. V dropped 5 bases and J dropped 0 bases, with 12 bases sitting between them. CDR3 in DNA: TGTGCCAGCAGCGGGCTAGCGCTTAGCACAGATACGCAGTATTTT. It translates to CASSGLALSTDTQYF.

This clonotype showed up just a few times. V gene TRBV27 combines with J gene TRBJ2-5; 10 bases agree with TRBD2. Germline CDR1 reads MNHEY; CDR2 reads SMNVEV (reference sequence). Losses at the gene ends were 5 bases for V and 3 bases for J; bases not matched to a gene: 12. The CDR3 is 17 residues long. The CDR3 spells CASSHLGAGGPEETQYF. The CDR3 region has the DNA TGTGCCAGCAGTCACCTAGGAGCGGGAGGGCCAGAAGAGACCCAGTACTTC.

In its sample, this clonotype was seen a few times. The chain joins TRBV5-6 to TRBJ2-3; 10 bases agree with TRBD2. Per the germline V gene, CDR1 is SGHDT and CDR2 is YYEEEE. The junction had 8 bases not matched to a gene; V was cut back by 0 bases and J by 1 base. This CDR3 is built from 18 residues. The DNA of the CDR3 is TGTGCCAGCAGCTTGGCAGCGGGAGGGCCTCCCCGCACAGATACGCAGTATTTT. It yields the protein CASSLAAGGPPRTDTQYF.

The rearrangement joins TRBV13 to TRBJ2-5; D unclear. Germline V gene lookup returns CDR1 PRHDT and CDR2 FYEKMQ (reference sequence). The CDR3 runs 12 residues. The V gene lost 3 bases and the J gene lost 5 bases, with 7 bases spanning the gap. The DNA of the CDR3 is TGTGCCAGCAGCTTCGGGCGGGAGACCCAGTACTTC. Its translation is CASSFGRETQYF.

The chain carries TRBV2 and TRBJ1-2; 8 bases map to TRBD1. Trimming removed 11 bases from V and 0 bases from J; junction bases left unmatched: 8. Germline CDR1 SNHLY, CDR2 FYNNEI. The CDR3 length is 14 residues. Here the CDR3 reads CAGASDRANYGYTF. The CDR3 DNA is TGTGCCGGGGCCTCGGACAGGGCTAACTATGGCTACACCTTC.

This chain's CDR3 is CASSQAGGSEAFF. CDR3 nucleotide sequence: TGTGCCAGCAGCCAAGCAGGGGGCTCTGAAGCTTTCTTT. The genes are TRBV16 and TRBJ1-1; 8 nucleotides line up with TRBD1. The trim removed 2 bases at V and 6 bases at J, leaving 2 bases unmatched. Germline V gene lookup returns CDR1 KGHSY and CDR2 FQNENV. The CDR3 contains 13 residues. Full variable domain (remainder filled in from reference TRBV16 and TRBJ1-1): GEEVAQTPKHLVRGEGQKAKLYCAPIKGHSYVFWYQQVLKNEFKFLISFQNENVFDETGMPKERFSAKCLPNSPCSLEIQATKLEDSAVYFCASSQAGGSEAFFGQGTRLTVV.

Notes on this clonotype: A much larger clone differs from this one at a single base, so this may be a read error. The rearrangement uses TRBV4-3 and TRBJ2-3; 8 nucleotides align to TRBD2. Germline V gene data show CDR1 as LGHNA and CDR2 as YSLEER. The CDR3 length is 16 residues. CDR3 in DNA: TGCGCCAGCAGCCGTAGGGCGCTAGCGGGCACAGTTACGCAGTATTTT. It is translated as CASSRRALAGTVTQYF.

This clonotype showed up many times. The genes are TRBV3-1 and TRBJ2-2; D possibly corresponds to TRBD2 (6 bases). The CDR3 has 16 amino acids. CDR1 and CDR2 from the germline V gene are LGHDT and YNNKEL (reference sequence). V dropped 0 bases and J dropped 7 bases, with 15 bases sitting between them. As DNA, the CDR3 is TGTGCCAGCAGCCAAGATCCGGCGGGGTTTCACGGGGAGCTGTTTTTT. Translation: CASSQDPAGFHGELFF.

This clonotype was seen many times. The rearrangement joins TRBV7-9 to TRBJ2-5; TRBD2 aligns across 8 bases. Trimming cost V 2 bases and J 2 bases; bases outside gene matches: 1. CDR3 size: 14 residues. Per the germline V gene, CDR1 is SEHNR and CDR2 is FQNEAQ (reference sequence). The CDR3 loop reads CASSLLAGQETQYF. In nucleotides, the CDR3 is TGTGCCAGCAGCTTATTAGCGGGGCAAGAGACCCAGTACTTC.

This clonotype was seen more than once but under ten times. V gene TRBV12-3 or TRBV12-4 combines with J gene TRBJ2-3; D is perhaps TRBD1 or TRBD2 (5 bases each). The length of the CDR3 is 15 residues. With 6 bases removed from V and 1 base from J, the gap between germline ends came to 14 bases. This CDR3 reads CASRAGTSGTDTQYF. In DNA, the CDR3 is TGTGCCAGCAGGGCCGGGACGAGTGGCACAGATACGCAGTATTTT.

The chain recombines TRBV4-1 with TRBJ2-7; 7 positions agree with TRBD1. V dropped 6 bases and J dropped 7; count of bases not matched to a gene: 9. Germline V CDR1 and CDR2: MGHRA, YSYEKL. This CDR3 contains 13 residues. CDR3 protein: CASRETGLGEQYF. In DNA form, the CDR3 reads TGCGCCAGCAGGGAGACAGGGCTGGGTGAGCAGTACTTC.

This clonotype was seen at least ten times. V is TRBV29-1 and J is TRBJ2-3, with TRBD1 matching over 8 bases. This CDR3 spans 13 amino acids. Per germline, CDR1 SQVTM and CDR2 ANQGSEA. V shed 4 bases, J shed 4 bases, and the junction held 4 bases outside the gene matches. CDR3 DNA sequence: TGCAGCGTTGGGCAGGGGGCTTCAGATACGCAGTATTTT. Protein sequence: CSVGQGASDTQYF.

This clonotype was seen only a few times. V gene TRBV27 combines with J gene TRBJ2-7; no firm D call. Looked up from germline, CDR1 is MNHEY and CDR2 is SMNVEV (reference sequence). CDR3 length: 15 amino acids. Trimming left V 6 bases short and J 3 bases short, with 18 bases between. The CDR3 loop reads CASSRSPRSFYEQYF. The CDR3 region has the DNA TGTGCCAGCAGCCGTAGTCCCCGTTCGTTCTACGAGCAGTACTTC.

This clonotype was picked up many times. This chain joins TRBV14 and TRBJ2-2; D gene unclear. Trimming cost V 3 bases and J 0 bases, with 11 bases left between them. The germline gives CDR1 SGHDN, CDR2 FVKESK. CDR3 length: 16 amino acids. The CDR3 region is CASSHPVHANTGELFF. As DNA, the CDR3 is TGTGCCAGCAGCCACCCGGTACACGCGAACACCGGGGAGCTGTTTTTT.

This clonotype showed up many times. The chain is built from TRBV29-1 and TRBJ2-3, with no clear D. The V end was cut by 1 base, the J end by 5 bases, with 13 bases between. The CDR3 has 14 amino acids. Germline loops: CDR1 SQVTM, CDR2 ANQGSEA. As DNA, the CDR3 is TGCAGCGTTGAAGCGGCTGATTTACGAGATACGCAGTATTTT. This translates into CSVEAADLRDTQYF.

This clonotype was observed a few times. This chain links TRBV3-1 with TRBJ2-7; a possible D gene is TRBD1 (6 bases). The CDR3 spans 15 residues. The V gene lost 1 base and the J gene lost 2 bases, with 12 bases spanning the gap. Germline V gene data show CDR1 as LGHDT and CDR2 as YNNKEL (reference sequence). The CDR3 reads CASSQAGTLPYEQYF. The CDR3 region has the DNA TGTGCCAGCAGCCAAGCTGGGACACTGCCCTACGAGCAGTACTTC.

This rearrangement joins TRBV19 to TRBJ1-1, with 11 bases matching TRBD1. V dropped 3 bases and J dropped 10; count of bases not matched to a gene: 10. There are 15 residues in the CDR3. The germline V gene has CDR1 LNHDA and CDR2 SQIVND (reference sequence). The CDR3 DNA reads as TGTGCCAGTAGTATTACCCCAGGACAGGGGGCAGGAGCTTTCTTT. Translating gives CASSITPGQGAGAFF.